The following is a TCR beta chain sequence with its context. No antigen is known for it. The CDR3 consists of 16 residues. Germline CDR1 and CDR2: ENHRY and SYGVKD. Trimming cost V 0 bases and J 8 bases, with 19 bases left between them. This specimen comes from a study of radiotherapy plus CTLA-4 blockade in lung cancer. General study points: Some TCR clones had been derived from tumors. These clones expanded in peripheral blood after radiotherapy plus ipilimumab. Reported findings show early blood T cell clone dynamics, with interferon-beta, best predicted response.

Sequenced by immunoSEQ multiplex PCR; TCRdb stores in-frame clones only, minus some. The top ten clones hold 6.9% of a sample with more than 100,000 clones, around 89% of them seen once. The sequence was collected from a human donor with non-small cell lung cancer that progressed on radiotherapy plus ipilimumab. The chain uses TRBV10-3 and TRBJ1-1, with unresolved D. Material: peripheral blood, obtained from a patient treated with radiotherapy plus ipilimumab. The CDR3 here is CAISESRAQREREAFF. The CDR3 DNA reads TGTGCCATCAGTGAGTCTAGGGCACAGAGGGAAAGGGAAGCTTTCTTT.